The entry below gives a single T cell receptor beta chain sequence along with its context. The data were taken from a study of OX40 agonist ivuxolimab in advanced cancers. On the study more broadly: Ivuxolimab was delivered to patients intravenously every 2 weeks at doses spanning 0.01 to 10 mg/kg.

V lost 6 bases, J lost 2 bases, and 16 bases lay in between. The germline V gene encodes CDR1 MNHEY and CDR2 SVGAGI. The CDR3 covers 15 residues. TCRdb's table, derived via immunoSEQ multiplex PCR, lists solely in-frame clones and lacks some. There are over 80,000 clones in the sample; approximately 90% occur only once, and 1.1% lies in the top ten. The source material was CD4+ or CD8+ T cells sorted from blood, sampled in a trial of the OX40 agonist ivuxolimab. J is TRBJ2-5 and V is TRBV6-5; D is ambiguous. The clonotype originates from an adult with an advanced solid tumor such as melanoma, head and neck, liver or kidney cancer. This chain's CDR3 is CASRRDLYLQETQYF. The CDR3 DNA sequence: TGTGCCAGCAGGAGAGACCTCTACCTACAAGAGACCCAGTACTTC.